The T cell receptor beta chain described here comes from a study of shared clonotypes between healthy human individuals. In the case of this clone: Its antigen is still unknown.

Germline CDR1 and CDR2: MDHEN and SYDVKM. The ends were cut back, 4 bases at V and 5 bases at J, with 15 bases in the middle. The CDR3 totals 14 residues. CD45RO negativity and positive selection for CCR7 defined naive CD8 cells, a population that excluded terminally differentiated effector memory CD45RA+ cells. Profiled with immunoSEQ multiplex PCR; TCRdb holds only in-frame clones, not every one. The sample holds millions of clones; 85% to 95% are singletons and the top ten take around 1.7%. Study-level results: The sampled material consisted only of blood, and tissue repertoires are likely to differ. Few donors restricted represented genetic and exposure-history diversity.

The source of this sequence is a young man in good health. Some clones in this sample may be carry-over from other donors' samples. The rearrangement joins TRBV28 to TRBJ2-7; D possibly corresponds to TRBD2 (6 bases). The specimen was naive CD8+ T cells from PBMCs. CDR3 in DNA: TGTGCCAGCAGTTCCCCAGGGACTGTTAACGAGCAGTACTTC. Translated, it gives CASSSPGTVNEQYF. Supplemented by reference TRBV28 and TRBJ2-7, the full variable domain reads DVKVTQSSRYLVKRTGEKVFLECVQDMDHENMFWYRQDPGLGLRLIYFSYDVKMKEKGDIPEGYSVSREKKERFSLILESASTNQTSMYLCASSSPGTVNEQYFGPGTRLTVT.